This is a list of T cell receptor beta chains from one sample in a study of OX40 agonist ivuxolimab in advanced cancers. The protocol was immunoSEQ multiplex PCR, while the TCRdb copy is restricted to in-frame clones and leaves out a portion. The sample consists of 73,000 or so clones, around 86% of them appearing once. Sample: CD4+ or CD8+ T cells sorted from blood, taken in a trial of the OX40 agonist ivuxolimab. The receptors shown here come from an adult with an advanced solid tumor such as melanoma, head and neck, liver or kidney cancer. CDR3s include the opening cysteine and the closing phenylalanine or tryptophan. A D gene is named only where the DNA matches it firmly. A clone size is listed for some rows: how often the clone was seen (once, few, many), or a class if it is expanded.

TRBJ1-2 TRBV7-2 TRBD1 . TGTGCCAGCAGCCATCCCGCGAGGTCAGGGGGTGATTATGGCTACACCTTC CASSHPARSGGDYGYTF
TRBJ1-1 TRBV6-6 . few TGTGCCAGCAGTTATCTAGGGGAGGACACTGAAGCTTTCTTT CASSYLGEDTEAFF
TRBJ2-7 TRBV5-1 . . TGCGCCAGCAGCGCGGGACCGGTGGGAGGCGAGCAGTACTTC CASSAGPVGGEQYF
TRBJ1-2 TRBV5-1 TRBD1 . TGCGCCAGCAGCTTGGGGACAGGGGGCCGGTATGGCTACACCTTC CASSLGTGGRYGYTF
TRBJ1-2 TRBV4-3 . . TGCGCCAGCAGCCAAGGTGGGGGTTCTGTGGCTGGCTACACCTTC CASSQGGGSVAGYTF
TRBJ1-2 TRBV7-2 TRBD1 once TGTGCCAGCAGCTCCGGACAGGGACACTATGGCTACACCTTC CASSSGQGHYGYTF
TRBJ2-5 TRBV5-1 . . TGCGCCAGCAGCCTCGGGACGGTGCATGAGACCCAGTACTTC CASSLGTVHETQYF
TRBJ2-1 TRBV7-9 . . TGTGCCAGCGGACTACAGGGAGGGGGCAATGAGCAGTTCTTC CASGLQGGGNEQFF
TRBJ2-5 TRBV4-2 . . TGTGCCAGCAGCCAAGATTCCAGGGAGACCCAGTACTTC CASSQDSRETQYF
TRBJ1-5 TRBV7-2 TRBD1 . TGTGCCAGCAGCCTACAGGGGGGGGGCCAGCCCCAGCATTTT CASSLQGGGQPQHF
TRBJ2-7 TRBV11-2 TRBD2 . TGTGCCAGCAGCCCCCTGGGCGGGCGGGACTACTACGAGCAGTACTTC CASSPLGGRDYYEQYF
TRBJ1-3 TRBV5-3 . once TGTGCCAGAAGACCAAACTCTGGAAACACCATATATTTT CARRPNSGNTIYF
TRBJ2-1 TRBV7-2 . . TGTGCCAGCAGCTTACAGGGGGGGATATACAATGAGCAGTTCTTC CASSLQGGIYNEQFF
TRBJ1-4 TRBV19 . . TGTGCCAGTAGTATCAGGGATTCGCAAAAACTGTTTTTT CASSIRDSQKLFF
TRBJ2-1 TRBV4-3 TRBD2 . TGCGCCAGCAGTAGGACCGGGACTAGCGGGGGATCCTACAATGAGCAGTTCTTC CASSRTGTSGGSYNEQFF
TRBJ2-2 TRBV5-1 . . TGCGCCAGCAGCCACGATTCAGGGTTAGGGGAGCTGTTTTTT CASSHDSGLGELFF
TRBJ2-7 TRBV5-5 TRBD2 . TGTGCCAGCAGCACGCCCACTAGCGGGGGCTACGAGCAGTACTTC CASSTPTSGGYEQYF
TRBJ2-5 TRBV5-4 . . TGTGCCAGCACCCTTACAAGGGCGAAGGGAGAGACCCAGTACTTC CASTLTRAKGETQYF
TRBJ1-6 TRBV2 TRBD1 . TGTGCCAGCACTGGACAGGGAGGATCACCCCTCCACTTT CASTGQGGSPLHF
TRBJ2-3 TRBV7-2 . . TGTGCCAGCAGCTTACAAGGAAACCCCACAGATACGCAGTATTTT CASSLQGNPTDTQYF
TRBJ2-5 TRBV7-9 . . TGTGCCAGCAGCACCGGGGGTTTTGGGCAAGAGACCCAGTACTTC CASSTGGFGQETQYF
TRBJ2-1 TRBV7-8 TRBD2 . TGTGCCAGCAGCTTAGGCCTAGCGGAGGGCAATGAGCAGTTCTTC CASSLGLAEGNEQFF
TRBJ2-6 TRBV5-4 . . TGTGCCAGCAGCTGGGTGGACAGCCCAATCTCTGGGGCCAACGTCCTGACTTTC CASSWVDSPISGANVLTF
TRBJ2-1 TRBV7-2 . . TGTGCCAGCAGTTCACTCGGGACACCCTACAATGAGCAGTTCTTC CASSSLGTPYNEQFF
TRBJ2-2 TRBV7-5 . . TGTGCCAGAAGCTTAGCGGGCGGCGCGACCACCGGGGAGCTGTTTTTT CARSLAGGATTGELFF
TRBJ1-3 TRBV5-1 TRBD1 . TGCGCCAGCAGCTTGGTGGGACAGGGGGCTACAGGAAACACCATATATTTT CASSLVGQGATGNTIYF